These 13 T cell receptor beta chains were sequenced from one sample in a study of blood T cell repertoires in COVID-19. This table comes from immunoSEQ multiplex PCR, and its TCRdb copy is limited to in-frame clones, with some not included. The sample shows about 170,000 clones, 85% of them seen only once. Sequencing input: peripheral blood. The receptor set was obtained from a human donor with acute or convalescent COVID-19. The donor label of this sample is uncertain.

The chain carries TRBV3-1 (or the pseudogene TRBV3-2) and TRBJ1-3; D is ambiguous. The V and J ends lost 1 base and 0 bases respectively, with 13 bases between them. Germline V lookup: CDR1 LGHDT, CDR2 YNNKEL (reference sequence). The CDR3 is made up of 17 amino acids. CDR3 protein: CASSQAGALSSGNTIYF. CDR3 in DNA: TGTGCCAGCAGCCAAGCCGGAGCATTGAGCTCTGGAAACACCATATATTTT.

The rearrangement joins TRBV19 to TRBJ1-6; D may be TRBD1 (6 bases). CDR1 is LNHDA and CDR2 is SQIVND in the germline V gene (reference sequence). This CDR3 is built from 13 residues. With 9 bases removed from V and 8 bases from J, the gap between germline ends came to 14 bases. The CDR3 DNA follows: TGTGCCAGCGCGAGGGGGATAGATTCACCCCTCCACTTT. This translates into CASARGIDSPLHF.

The V call is TRBV5-1, the J call TRBJ2-2; maybe TRBD2 (5 bases). V was cut by 4 bases and J by 6 bases, with 13 bases left in between. The CDR3 sequence is 14 residues long. In germline, CDR1 is SGHRS, CDR2 YFSETQ. CDR3 protein: CASSQRPGSGELFF. The DNA of the CDR3 is TGCGCCAGCAGCCAACGGCCGGGATCCGGGGAGCTGTTTTTT. Complete variable domain (other parts from reference TRBV5-1 and TRBJ2-2): KAGVTQTPRYLIKTRGQQVTLSCSPISGHRSVSWYQQTPGQGLQFLFEYFSETQRNKGNFPGRFSGRQFSNSRSEMNVSTLELGDSALYLCASSQRPGSGELFFGEGSRLTVL.

The CDR3, as DNA: TGTGCCAGTAGTCCTGGACTAGCGTTAAGGTACACCGGGGAGCTGTTTTTT. Translating gives CASSPGLALRYTGELFF. This rearrangement joins TRBV19 to TRBJ2-2; 9 nucleotides agree with TRBD2. V lost 5 bases, J lost 3 bases, and 10 bases stayed unmatched. The CDR3 contains 17 residues. In germline, CDR1 is LNHDA, CDR2 SQIVND (reference sequence). Full variable domain (outside the CDR3, taken from reference TRBV19 and TRBJ2-2): DGGITQSPKYLFRKEGQNVTLSCEQNLNHDAMYWYRQDPGQGLRLIYYSQIVNDFQKGDIAEGYSVSREKKESFPLTVTSAQKNPTAFYLCASSPGLALRYTGELFFGEGSRLTVL.

This clone was seen ten or more times. The chain is built from TRBV9 and TRBJ1-6; D remains ambiguous. V was clipped by 0 bases and J by 9 bases, with 13 bases between them. The CDR3 contains 15 residues. Germline-derived CDR1 and CDR2 are SGDLS and YYNGEE. CDR3 sequence reads: CASSVETGVSSPLHF. The CDR3 DNA reads as TGTGCCAGCAGCGTAGAGACGGGTGTAAGTTCACCCCTCCACTTT.

The chain is built from TRBV24-1 and TRBJ1-2; D unclear. CDR1 and CDR2 (germline): KGHDR, SFDVKD. This CDR3 is built from 15 residues. Trimming took 5 bases from V and 0 from J, leaving 12 bases between them. The CDR3 nucleotides read TGTGCCACCAGTGCCCCGACAAGTACTAACTATGGCTACACCTTC. Translation: CATSAPTSTNYGYTF.

The rearrangement uses TRBV4-1 and TRBJ2-5, with D tentatively TRBD1 (5 bases). CDR3 length equals 15 residues. V was pared by 2 bases and J by 1 base, with 11 bases between. From germline, CDR1 is MGHRA and CDR2 YSYEKL. This CDR3 is CASSQSTGFQETQYF. The CDR3 DNA reads TGCGCCAGCAGCCAATCTACAGGATTCCAAGAGACCCAGTACTTC.

The J gene is TRBJ2-1, the V gene TRBV6-6; tentative D call: TRBD1 (6 bases). The CDR3 totals 12 residues. Germline lookup yields CDR1 MNHNY and CDR2 SVGAGI (reference sequence). Trimming pared 0 bases from V and 9 bases from J, leaving 6 bases between. The CDR3 DNA is TGTGCCAGCAGTTACTCGGACAGTGAGCAGTTCTTC. Protein: CASSYSDSEQFF.

This chain uses TRBV7-2 with TRBJ1-4; D uncertain. Germline CDR1 reads SGHTA; CDR2 reads FQGNSA. The CDR3 consists of 17 residues. Trimming shortened V by 1 base and J by 0 bases, and 12 bases separated the two germline ends. The CDR3 loop reads CASSLDRGPATNEKLFF. CDR3 in DNA: TGTGCCAGCAGCTTAGATCGAGGGCCTGCAACTAATGAAAAACTGTTTTTT.

The chain has TRBV5-1 and TRBJ2-3; 7 bases map to TRBD1. The CDR3 is made up of 16 amino acids. Germline values: CDR1 SGHRS, CDR2 YFSETQ. The trim removed 1 base at V and 1 base at J, leaving 6 bases unmatched. CDR3: CASSLYQGGRTDTQYF. The CDR3, as DNA: TGCGCCAGCAGCTTGTACCAAGGGGGCCGCACAGATACGCAGTATTTT. Based on the CDR3 plus reference TRBV5-1 and TRBJ2-3, the full variable domain is KAGVTQTPRYLIKTRGQQVTLSCSPISGHRSVSWYQQTPGQGLQFLFEYFSETQRNKGNFPGRFSGRQFSNSRSEMNVSTLELGDSALYLCASSLYQGGRTDTQYFGPGTRLTVL.

This chain connects TRBV6-1 to TRBJ2-1; D is perhaps TRBD2 (6 bases). The CDR3 loop spans 15 amino acids. CDR1 is MNHNS, CDR2 SASEGT, per germline. V lost 1 base to trimming and J lost 9 bases, with 16 bases between them. CDR3 amino acids: CASSEEGLPSREQFF. CDR3 DNA: TGTGCCAGCAGTGAAGAGGGACTGCCTTCACGTGAGCAGTTCTTC.

The chain combines TRBV14 with TRBJ1-6, with D tentatively TRBD1 (6 bases). V dropped 0 bases and J dropped 5 bases, with 14 bases sitting between them. The CDR3 runs to 17 residues. The germline CDR1 and CDR2 sequences are SGHDN and FVKESK. For the CDR3, the DNA is TGTGCCAGCAGCCAAGATGTGTTTTACAGGGATAATTCACCCCTCCACTTT. Its protein product is CASSQDVFYRDNSPLHF.

J is TRBJ1-2 and V is TRBV27; 10 bases are shared with TRBD1. Germline CDR1 MNHEY, CDR2 SMNVEV (reference sequence). The CDR3 totals 15 residues. V shed 5 bases, J shed 8 bases, and the junction held 11 bases outside the gene matches. CDR3 sequence (DNA): TGTGCCAGCAGTCATATCAGGGGGACAGGGGAAGGCTACACCTTC. The encoded protein is CASSHIRGTGEGYTF.